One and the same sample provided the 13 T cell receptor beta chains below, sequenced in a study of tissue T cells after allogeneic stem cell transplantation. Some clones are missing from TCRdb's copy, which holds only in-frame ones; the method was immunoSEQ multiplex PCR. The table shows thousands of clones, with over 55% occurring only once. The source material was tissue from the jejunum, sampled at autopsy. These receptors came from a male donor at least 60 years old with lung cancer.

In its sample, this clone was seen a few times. This CDR3 reads CARDHRVYQETQYF. CDR3 coding DNA: TGTGCCAGGGATCACAGGGTCTACCAAGAGACCCAGTACTTC. The chain recombines TRBV7-9 with TRBJ2-5, with TRBD1 as a possible D gene (6 bases). Per germline, CDR1 SEHNR and CDR2 FQNEAQ (reference sequence). The CDR3 sequence is 14 residues long. V shed 9 bases and J shed 0 bases, with 14 bases lying between them.

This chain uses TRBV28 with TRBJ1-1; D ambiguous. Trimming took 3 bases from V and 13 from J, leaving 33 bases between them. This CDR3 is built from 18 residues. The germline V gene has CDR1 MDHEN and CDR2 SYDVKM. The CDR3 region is CASSFLIPQAPKNRRVFF. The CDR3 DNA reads TGTGCCAGCAGTTTCCTCATACCCCAGGCACCTAAGAACAGAAGGGTTTTCTTT.

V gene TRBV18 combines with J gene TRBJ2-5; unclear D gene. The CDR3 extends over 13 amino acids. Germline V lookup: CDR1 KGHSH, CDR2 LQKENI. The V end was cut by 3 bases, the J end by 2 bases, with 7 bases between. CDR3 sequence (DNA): TGTGCCAGCTCACCGGGTCGGCAAGAGACCCAGTACTTC. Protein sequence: CASSPGRQETQYF.

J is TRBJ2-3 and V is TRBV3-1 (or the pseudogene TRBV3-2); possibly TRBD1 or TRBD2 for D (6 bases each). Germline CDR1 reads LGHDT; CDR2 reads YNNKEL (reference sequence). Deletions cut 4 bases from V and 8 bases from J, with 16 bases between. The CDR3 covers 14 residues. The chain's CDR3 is CASSLKGGWGTQYF. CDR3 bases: TGTGCCAGCAGCCTCAAAGGGGGGTGGGGTACGCAGTATTTT.

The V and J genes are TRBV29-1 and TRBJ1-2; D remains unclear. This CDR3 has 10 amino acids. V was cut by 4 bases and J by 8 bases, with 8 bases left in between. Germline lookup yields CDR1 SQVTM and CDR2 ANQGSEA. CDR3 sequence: CSVGIQGYTF. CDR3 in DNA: TGCAGCGTTGGAATACAAGGCTACACCTTC.

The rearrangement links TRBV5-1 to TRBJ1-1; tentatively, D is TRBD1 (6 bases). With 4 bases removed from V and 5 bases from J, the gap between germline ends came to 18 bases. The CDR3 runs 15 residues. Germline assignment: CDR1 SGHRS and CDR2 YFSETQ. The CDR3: CASSTLTGGYTEAFF. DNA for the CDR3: TGCGCCAGCAGCACCCTGACAGGCGGGTATACTGAAGCTTTCTTT.

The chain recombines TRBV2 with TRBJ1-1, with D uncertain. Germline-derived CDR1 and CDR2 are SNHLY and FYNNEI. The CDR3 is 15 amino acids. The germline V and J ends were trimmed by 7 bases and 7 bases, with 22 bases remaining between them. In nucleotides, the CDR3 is TGTGCCAGCACCGACCTAGGAGGAGGTAGTGATGAAGCTTTCTTT. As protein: CASTDLGGGSDEAFF.

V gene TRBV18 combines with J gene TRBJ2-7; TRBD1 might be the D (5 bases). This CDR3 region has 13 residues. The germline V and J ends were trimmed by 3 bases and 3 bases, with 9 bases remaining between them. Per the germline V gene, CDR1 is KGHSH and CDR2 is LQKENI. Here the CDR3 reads CASSPDMDYEQYF. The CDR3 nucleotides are TGTGCCAGCTCACCGGACATGGACTACGAGCAGTACTTC.

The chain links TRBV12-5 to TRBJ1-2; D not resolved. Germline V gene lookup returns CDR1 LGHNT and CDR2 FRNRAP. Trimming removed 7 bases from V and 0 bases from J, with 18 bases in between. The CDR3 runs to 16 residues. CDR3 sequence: CASELSGERTNYGYTF. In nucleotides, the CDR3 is TGTGCTAGTGAACTGTCGGGAGAAAGGACTAACTATGGCTACACCTTC.

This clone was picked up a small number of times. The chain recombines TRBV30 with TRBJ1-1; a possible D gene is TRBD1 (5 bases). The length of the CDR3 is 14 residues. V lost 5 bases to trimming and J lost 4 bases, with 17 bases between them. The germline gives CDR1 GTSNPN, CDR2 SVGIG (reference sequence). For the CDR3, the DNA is TGTGCCTGGTCTAAAGGGCTGGGGGGCACTGAAGCTTTCTTT. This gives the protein CAWSKGLGGTEAFF.

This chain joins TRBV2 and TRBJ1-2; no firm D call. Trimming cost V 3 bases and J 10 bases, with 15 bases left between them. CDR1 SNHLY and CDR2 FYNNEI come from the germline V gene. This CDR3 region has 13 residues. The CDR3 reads CASSDSEDGDYTF. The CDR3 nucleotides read TGTGCCAGCAGTGACTCCGAGGACGGGGACTACACCTTC.

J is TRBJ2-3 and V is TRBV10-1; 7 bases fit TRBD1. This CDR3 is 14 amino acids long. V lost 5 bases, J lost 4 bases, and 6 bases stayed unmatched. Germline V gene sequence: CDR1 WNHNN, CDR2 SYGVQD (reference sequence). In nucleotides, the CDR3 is TGCGCCAGCAGTCAGAGACAGGGAGCAGATACGCAGTATTTT. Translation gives CASSQRQGADTQYF.

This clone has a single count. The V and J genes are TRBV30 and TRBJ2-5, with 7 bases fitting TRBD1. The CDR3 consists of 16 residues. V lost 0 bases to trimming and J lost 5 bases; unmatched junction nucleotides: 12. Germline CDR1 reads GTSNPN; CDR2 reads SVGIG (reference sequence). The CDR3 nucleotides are TGTGCCTGGAGTGTACCTCGGACAGGAGGTAGGGAGACCCAGTACTTC. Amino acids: CAWSVPRTGGRETQYF.